A single sample gave rise to the 22 T cell receptor beta chains below, sequenced in a study of T-cell reconstitution after alpha-beta-depleted transplantation in children. Unique molecular identifiers were used in preparing the TCRbeta library. In TCRdb, the PCR reads were re-called with MiXCR into one record per CDR3 protein. This repertoire shows hundreds of thousands of distinct CDR3 sequences, 16% found once; its top ten account for 1.1%. The sample consisted of PBMCs from the stem cell graft donor, taken from the stem cell graft. These receptors were obtained from a human donor who donated a stem cell graft to a child with acute myeloid leukemia.

This clonotype was seen many times. V is TRBV5-6 and J is TRBJ2-1; 8 nucleotides agree with TRBD2. V trimming: 5 bases; J trimming: 0 bases; junction bases outside the gene matches: 1. Germline assignment: CDR1 SGHDT and CDR2 YYEEEE. The CDR3 has 14 residues. The CDR3 DNA reads as TGTGCCAGCAGGGGGACTAGCTCCTACAATGAGCAGTTCTTC. Its protein product is CASRGTSSYNEQFF.

This clonotype was seen at least ten times. The chain recombines TRBV29-1 with TRBJ2-7, with 11 bases lining up with TRBD2. The ends lost 1 base at V and 0 bases at J; junction bases unmatched: 5. The CDR3 consists of 16 residues. Germline V lookup: CDR1 SQVTM, CDR2 ANQGSEA. DNA for the CDR3: TGCAGCGTTGAAGGGACTAGCGGGTTCGCCTCCTACGAGCAGTACTTC. Encoded protein: CSVEGTSGFASYEQYF.

The table lists this clonotype with a few counts. DNA of the CDR3: TGCGCCAGCAGCTTGACCAAGACAGGACAAGAGACCCAGTACTTC. This encodes CASSLTKTGQETQYF. The rearrangement joins TRBV5-1 to TRBJ2-5; D is perhaps TRBD1 (6 bases). The CDR3 length is 15 residues. V was clipped by 1 base and J by 2 bases, with 12 bases between them. Germline V gene sequence: CDR1 SGHRS, CDR2 YFSETQ.

At least ten counts were recorded for this clonotype. The genes are TRBV27 and TRBJ2-5, with D possibly being TRBD2 (6 bases). V lost 5 bases and J lost 5, with 12 bases in between. Looked up from germline, CDR1 is MNHEY and CDR2 is SMNVEV (reference sequence). The CDR3 consists of 13 residues. The CDR3 spells CASSRGSWETQYF. DNA for the CDR3: TGTGCCAGCAGTCGGGGGTCTTGGGAGACCCAGTACTTC.

The rearrangement uses TRBV28 and TRBJ2-6; TRBD2 might be the D (5 bases). Trimming took 2 bases from V and 0 from J, leaving 11 bases between them. Germline V gene sequence: CDR1 MDHEN, CDR2 SYDVKM. There are 17 residues in the CDR3. DNA for the CDR3: TGTGCCAGCAGTTTAGGGGTAGCGTACTCTGGGGCCAACGTCCTGACTTTC. Protein product: CASSLGVAYSGANVLTF.

This clonotype was seen ten or more times. At one end, the junction sequence differs from germline, possibly due to a read error. The chain uses TRBV12-3 or TRBV12-4 and TRBJ1-1; D might be TRBD1 (6 bases). The CDR3 runs 12 residues. The CDR3 here is CASSLGGAEAFF. In DNA form, the CDR3 reads TGTGCCAGCAGCTTAGGGGGGGCTGAAGCTTTCTTT.

The chain combines TRBV7-9 with TRBJ2-3; D ambiguous. Trimming pared 5 bases from V and 4 bases from J, leaving 10 bases between. The CDR3 is 13 residues long. The germline gives CDR1 SEHNR, CDR2 FQNEAQ (reference sequence). CDR3 residues: CASSPRISDTQYF. The CDR3 DNA sequence: TGTGCCAGCAGCCCTCGCATTTCAGATACGCAGTATTTT.

This clonotype was counted many times. The chain combines TRBV29-1 with TRBJ1-4; no clear D gene. Trimming left V 6 bases short and J 7 bases short, with 21 bases between. The CDR3 runs 15 residues. Per the germline V gene, CDR1 is SQVTM and CDR2 is ANQGSEA. CDR3 nucleotide sequence: TGCAGCGTCCTCTTCCCCGGGAACGAGGGTGAAAAACTGTTTTTT. Its translation: CSVLFPGNEGEKLFF.

This clonotype was detected many times. The chain couples TRBV12-3 or TRBV12-4 to TRBJ1-1; no firm D call. Trimming took off 3 bases at V and 1 base at J, with 9 bases between the two ends. This CDR3 has 14 residues. CDR3 nucleotide sequence: TGTGCCAGCAGTTTTGGAGGTTCGAACACTGAAGCTTTCTTT. This encodes CASSFGGSNTEAFF.

In its sample, this clonotype was seen many times. The chain couples TRBV12-3 or TRBV12-4 to TRBJ2-1, with 7 bases lining up with TRBD1. This CDR3 contains 14 residues. V was clipped by 7 bases and J by 6 bases; unmatched bases: 9. The CDR3 spells CASIRQGWGNEQFF. Written as DNA, the CDR3 is TGTGCCAGCATCAGACAGGGCTGGGGCAATGAGCAGTTCTTC.

This clonotype was detected only a few times. The chain carries TRBV28 and TRBJ2-5; no reliable D call. The ends were cut back, 5 bases at V and 3 bases at J, with 10 bases in the middle. CDR1 MDHEN and CDR2 SYDVKM come from the germline V gene. The CDR3 totals 13 residues. In nucleotides, the CDR3 is TGTGCCAGCAGTCCTCGGGTTGAAGAGACCCAGTACTTC. Protein: CASSPRVEETQYF. The complete variable domain, with remaining parts taken from reference TRBV28 and TRBJ2-5, reads DVKVTQSSRYLVKRTGEKVFLECVQDMDHENMFWYRQDPGLGLRLIYFSYDVKMKEKGDIPEGYSVSREKKERFSLILESASTNQTSMYLCASSPRVEETQYFGPGTRLLVL.

The gene calls are TRBV7-2 and TRBJ2-4; D perhaps matches TRBD1 (5 bases). The CDR3 loop spans 17 amino acids. Trimming cost V 4 bases and J 0 bases, with 16 bases left between them. Looked up from germline, CDR1 is SGHTA and CDR2 is FQGNSA. The CDR3 region is CASSSAPGNLAKNIQYF. The CDR3 nucleotides read TGTGCCAGCAGCTCCGCCCCAGGGAACTTAGCCAAAAACATTCAGTACTTC.

V is TRBV24-1 and J is TRBJ2-1, with TRBD1 matching over 7 bases. Germline-derived CDR1 and CDR2 are KGHDR and SFDVKD. V lost 0 bases and J lost 12; bases outside the gene matches: 10. The CDR3 has 15 residues. The CDR3 nucleotides read TGTGCCACCAGTGATTTGCAGGGGGAACCCGCCTTGCAGTTCTTC. Translated, it gives CATSDLQGEPALQFF.

This clonotype was seen many times. The junction departs from the called germline gene at one end, perhaps through a read error. This chain uses TRBV12-3 or TRBV12-4 with TRBJ2-1; D might be TRBD2 (7 bases). The CDR3 contains 11 residues. The CDR3 spells CASSLAGGPVF. The CDR3 DNA reads TGTGCCAGCAGTTTAGCGGGGGGGCCGGTCTTC.

This clonotype was recorded a few times. V usage is TRBV29-1 and J usage is TRBJ2-1; 10 bases are a match to TRBD2. Germline assignment: CDR1 SQVTM and CDR2 ANQGSEA. The ends lost 4 bases at V and 9 bases at J; junction bases unmatched: 6. This CDR3 contains 13 residues. The CDR3 loop reads CSVGLAGGGEQFF. The DNA of the CDR3 is TGCAGCGTTGGTTTAGCGGGGGGTGGTGAGCAGTTCTTC.

This clonotype was seen ten or more times. The rearrangement links TRBV20-1 to TRBJ1-5; D unresolved. The CDR3 consists of 14 residues. V lost 0 bases, J lost 1 base, and 7 bases lay in between. Germline CDR1 is DFQATT and CDR2 is SNEGSKA (reference sequence). The CDR3 DNA is TGCAGTGCTAGAGATTCCGGGAGCAATCAGCCCCAGCATTTT. Translating gives CSARDSGSNQPQHF.

The V gene is TRBV25-1, the J gene TRBJ2-5; D possibly corresponds to TRBD2 (6 bases). The CDR3 loop spans 14 amino acids. Trimming cost V 2 bases and J 5 bases, with 12 bases left between them. CDR1 and CDR2 from the germline V gene are MGHDK and SYGVNS. CDR3 residues: CASSEARGYETQYF. CDR3 nucleotides: TGTGCCAGCAGTGAAGCTCGGGGGTACGAGACCCAGTACTTC.

This clonotype showed up just a few times. The rearrangement links TRBV7-2 to TRBJ1-1; the match to TRBD1 covers 7 bases. Per germline, CDR1 SGHTA and CDR2 FQGNSA. V lost 5 bases and J lost 0; bases outside the gene matches: 6. This CDR3 is 15 amino acids long. CDR3 residues: CASSQGGQMNTEAFF. CDR3 coding DNA: TGTGCCAGCAGCCAAGGGGGACAGATGAACACTGAAGCTTTCTTT.

V and J are TRBV11-2 and TRBJ2-7; the D is unclear. Trimming took off 2 bases at V and 6 bases at J, with 8 bases between the two ends. Germline CDR1 and CDR2: SGHAT and FQNNGV. The CDR3 length is 12 residues. Written as DNA, the CDR3 is TGTGCCAGCAGCTTATTAGGGTTCGAGCAGTACGTC. Its translation is CASSLLGFEQYV.

For this clonotype: A much larger clone lies a single base off, so this may be a read error. V usage is TRBV7-3 and J usage is TRBJ2-2; D uncertain. Germline V gives CDR1 SGHTA, CDR2 FQGTGA. CDR3 length: 14 residues. CDR3 loop: CASSLPTSTRELFF. CDR3 nucleotides: TGTGCCAGCAGCTTACCCACGAGCACCAGGGAGCTGTTTTTT.

This clonotype was counted a few times. CDR3 nucleotides: TGTGCCACCAGCAGAGCAGGGGCGAACACTGAAGCTTTCTTT. It specifies CATSRAGANTEAFF. The rearrangement links TRBV15 to TRBJ1-1; D is perhaps TRBD1 (6 bases). V was clipped by 1 base and J by 1 base, with 7 bases between them. CDR1 is LNHNV and CDR2 is YYDKDF in the germline V gene (reference sequence). The CDR3 runs 14 residues.

This clonotype was seen a few times. This chain uses TRBV5-1 with TRBJ2-7; tentative D call: TRBD2 (5 bases). Germline CDR1 is SGHRS and CDR2 is YFSETQ. Trimming cost V 4 bases and J 3 bases, with 14 bases left between them. The CDR3 covers 14 residues. CDR3 protein: CASSPDTGSYEQYF. The DNA of the CDR3 is TGCGCCAGCAGCCCCGATACGGGGAGCTACGAGCAGTACTTC.